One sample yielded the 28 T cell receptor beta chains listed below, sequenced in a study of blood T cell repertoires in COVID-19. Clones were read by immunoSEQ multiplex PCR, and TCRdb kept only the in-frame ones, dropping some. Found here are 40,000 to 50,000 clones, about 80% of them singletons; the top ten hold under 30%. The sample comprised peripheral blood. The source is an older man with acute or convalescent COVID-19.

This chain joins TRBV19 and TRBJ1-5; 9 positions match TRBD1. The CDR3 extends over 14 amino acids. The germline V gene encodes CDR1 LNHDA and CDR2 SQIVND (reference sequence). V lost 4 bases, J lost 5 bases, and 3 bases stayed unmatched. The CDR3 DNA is TGTGCCAGTAGTACCACAGGGGGCGATCAGCCCCAGCATTTT. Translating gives CASSTTGGDQPQHF.

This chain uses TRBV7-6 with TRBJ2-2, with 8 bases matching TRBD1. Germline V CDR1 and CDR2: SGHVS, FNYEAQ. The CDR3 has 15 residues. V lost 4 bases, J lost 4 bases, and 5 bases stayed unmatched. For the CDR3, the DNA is TGTGCCAGCAGCTCAAGGACAGGGAGCACCGGGGAGCTGTTTTTT. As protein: CASSSRTGSTGELFF.

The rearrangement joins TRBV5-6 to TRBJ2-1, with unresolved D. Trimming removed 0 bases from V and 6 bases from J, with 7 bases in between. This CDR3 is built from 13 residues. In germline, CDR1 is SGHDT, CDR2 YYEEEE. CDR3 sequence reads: CASSLDSLNEQFF. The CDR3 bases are TGTGCCAGCAGCTTGGACTCCCTCAATGAGCAGTTCTTC.

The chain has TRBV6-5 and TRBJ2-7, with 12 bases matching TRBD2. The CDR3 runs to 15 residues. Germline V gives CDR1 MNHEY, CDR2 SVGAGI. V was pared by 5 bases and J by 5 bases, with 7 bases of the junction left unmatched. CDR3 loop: CASSPLLAGGHEQYF. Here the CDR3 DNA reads TGTGCCAGCAGTCCATTACTAGCGGGAGGCCACGAGCAGTACTTC.

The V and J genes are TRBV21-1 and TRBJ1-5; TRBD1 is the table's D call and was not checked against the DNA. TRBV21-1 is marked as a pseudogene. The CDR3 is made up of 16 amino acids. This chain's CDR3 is CASSNSKDRGKQPQHF. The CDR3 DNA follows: TGTGCCAGCAGCAATTCGAAGGACAGGGGGAAACAGCCCCAGCATTTT.

DNA for the CDR3: TGTGCCAGCGAGGCCGTTTTTACTAGCGGGAGGGCCGGGACTAGGGATGAGCAGTTCTTC. Protein: CASEAVFTSGRAGTRDEQFF. The chain joins TRBV19 to TRBJ2-1, with 13 bases identical to TRBD2. The J segment lost 8 bases and the V segment lost 9 bases, leaving 25 bases of the junction unmatched. The germline CDR1 and CDR2 sequences are LNHDA and SQIVND (reference sequence). This CDR3 comprises 20 residues.

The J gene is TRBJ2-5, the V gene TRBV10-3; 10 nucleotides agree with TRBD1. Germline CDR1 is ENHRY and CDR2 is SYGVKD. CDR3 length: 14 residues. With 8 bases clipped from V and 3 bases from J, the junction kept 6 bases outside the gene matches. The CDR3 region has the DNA TGTGCCATCCGTCCCGGGACAGGGGAAGAGACCCAGTACTTC. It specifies CAIRPGTGEETQYF.

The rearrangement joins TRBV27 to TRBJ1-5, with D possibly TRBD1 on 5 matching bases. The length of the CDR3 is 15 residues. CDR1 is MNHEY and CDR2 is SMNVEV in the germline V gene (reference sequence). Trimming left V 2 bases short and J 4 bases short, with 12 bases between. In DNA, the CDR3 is TGTGCCAGCAGTTTAGGAGCAGGGCCTAATCAGCCCCAGCATTTT. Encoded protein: CASSLGAGPNQPQHF.

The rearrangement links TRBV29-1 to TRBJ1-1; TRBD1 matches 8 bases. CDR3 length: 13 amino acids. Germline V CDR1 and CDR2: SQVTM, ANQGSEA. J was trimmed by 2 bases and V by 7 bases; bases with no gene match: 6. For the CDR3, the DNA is TGCAGCGCCGTCAGGGGGCGCAACACTGAAGCTTTCTTT. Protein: CSAVRGRNTEAFF.

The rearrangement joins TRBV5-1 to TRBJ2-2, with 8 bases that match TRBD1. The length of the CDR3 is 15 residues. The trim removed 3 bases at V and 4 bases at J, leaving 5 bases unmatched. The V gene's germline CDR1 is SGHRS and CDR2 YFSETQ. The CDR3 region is CASSSGQGGTGELFF. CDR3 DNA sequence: TGCGCCAGCAGCTCCGGACAGGGAGGCACCGGGGAGCTGTTTTTT.

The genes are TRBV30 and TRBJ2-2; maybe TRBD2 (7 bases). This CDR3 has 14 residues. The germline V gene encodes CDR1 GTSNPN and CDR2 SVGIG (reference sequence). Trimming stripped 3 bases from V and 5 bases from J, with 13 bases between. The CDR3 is CAWSGGQGTGELFF. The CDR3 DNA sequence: TGTGCCTGGAGCGGGGGGCAAGGGACCGGGGAGCTGTTTTTT.

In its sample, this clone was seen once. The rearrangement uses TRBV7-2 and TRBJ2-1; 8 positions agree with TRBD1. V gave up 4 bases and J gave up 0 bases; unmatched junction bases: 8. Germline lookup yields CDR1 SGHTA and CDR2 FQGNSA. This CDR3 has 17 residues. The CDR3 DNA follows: TGTGCCAGCAGCTGGGCCCCCGGGACAGGCTCCTACAATGAGCAGTTCTTC. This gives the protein CASSWAPGTGSYNEQFF. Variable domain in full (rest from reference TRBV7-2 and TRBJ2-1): GAGVSQSPSNKVTEKGKDVELRCDPISGHTALYWYRQSLGQGLEFLIYFQGNSAPDKSGLPSDRFSAERTGGSVSTLTIQRTQQEDSAVYLCASSWAPGTGSYNEQFFGPGTRLTVL.

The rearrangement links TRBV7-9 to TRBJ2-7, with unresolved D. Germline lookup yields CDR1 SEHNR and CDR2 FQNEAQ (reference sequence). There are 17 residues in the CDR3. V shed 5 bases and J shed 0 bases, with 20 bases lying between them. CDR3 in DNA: TGTGCCAGCAGCGCTAACTTGGGCAGACATATCTCCTACGAGCAGTACTTC. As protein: CASSANLGRHISYEQYF.

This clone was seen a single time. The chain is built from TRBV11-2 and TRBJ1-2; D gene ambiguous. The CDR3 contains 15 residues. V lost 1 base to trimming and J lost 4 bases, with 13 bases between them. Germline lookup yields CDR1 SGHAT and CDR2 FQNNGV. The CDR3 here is CASSLAPQEGYGYTF. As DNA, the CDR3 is TGTGCCAGCAGCTTAGCGCCCCAGGAAGGCTATGGCTACACCTTC.

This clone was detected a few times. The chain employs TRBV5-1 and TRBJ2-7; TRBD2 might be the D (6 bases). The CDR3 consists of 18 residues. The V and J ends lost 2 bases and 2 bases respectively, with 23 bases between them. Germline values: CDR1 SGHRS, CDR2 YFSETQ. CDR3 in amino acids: CASSLGRARGASAYEQYF. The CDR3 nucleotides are TGCGCCAGCAGCTTAGGCAGGGCGCGGGGTGCATCAGCCTACGAGCAGTACTTC.

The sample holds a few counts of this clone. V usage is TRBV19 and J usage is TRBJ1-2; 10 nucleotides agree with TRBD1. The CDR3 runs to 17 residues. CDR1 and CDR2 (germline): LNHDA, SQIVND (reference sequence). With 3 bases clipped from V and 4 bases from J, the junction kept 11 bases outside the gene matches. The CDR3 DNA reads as TGTGCCAGTAGTATCACGTCGAGACAGGGGGCGGTCTATGGCTACACCTTC. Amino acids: CASSITSRQGAVYGYTF.

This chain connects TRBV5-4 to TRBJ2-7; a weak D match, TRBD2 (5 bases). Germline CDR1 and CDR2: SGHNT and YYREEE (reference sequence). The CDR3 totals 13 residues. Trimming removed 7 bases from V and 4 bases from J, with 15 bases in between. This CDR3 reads CASGLEAGYEQYF. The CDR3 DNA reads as TGTGCCAGCGGGCTGGAGGCCGGGTACGAGCAGTACTTC.

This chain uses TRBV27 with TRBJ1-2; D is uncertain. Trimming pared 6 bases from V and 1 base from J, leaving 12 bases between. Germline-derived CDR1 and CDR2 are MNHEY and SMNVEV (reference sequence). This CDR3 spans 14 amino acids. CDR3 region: CASSSGLINYGYTF. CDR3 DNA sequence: TGTGCCAGCAGCTCAGGACTGATTAACTATGGCTACACCTTC.

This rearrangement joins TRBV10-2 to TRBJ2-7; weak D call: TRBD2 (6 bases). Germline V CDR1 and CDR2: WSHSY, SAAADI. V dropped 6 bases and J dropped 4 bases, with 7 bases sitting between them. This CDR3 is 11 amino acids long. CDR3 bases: TGCGCCAGCAGGGGGGGTTACGAGCAGTACTTC. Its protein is CASRGGYEQYF.

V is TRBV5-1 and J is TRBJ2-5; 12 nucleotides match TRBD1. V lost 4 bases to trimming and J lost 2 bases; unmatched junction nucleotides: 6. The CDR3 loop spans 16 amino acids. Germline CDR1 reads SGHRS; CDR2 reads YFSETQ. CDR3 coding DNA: TGCGCCAGCAGCATGGGGGGACAGGGGGCTCAAGAGACCCAGTACTTC. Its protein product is CASSMGGQGAQETQYF. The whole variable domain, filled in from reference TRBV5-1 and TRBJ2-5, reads KAGVTQTPRYLIKTRGQQVTLSCSPISGHRSVSWYQQTPGQGLQFLFEYFSETQRNKGNFPGRFSGRQFSNSRSEMNVSTLELGDSALYLCASSMGGQGAQETQYFGPGTRLLVL.

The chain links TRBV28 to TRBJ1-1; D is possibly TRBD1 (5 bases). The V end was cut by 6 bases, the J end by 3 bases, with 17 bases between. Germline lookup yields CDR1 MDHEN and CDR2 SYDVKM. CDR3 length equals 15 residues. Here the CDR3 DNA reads TGTGCCAGCAGCCAAATACTTGTAGGGGACACTGAAGCTTTCTTT. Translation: CASSQILVGDTEAFF.

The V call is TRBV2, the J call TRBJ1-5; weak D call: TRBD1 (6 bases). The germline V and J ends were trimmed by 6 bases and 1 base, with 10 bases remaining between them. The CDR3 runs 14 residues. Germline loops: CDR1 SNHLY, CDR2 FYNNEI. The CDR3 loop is CASRTGLSNQPQHF. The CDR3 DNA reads TGTGCCAGCAGAACAGGGTTGAGCAATCAGCCCCAGCATTTT.

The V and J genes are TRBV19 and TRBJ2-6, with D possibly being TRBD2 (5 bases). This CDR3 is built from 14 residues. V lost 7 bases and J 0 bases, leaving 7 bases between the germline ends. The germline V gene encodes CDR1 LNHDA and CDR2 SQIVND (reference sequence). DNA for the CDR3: TGTGCCAGTATGGGGAGCTCTGGGGCCAACGTCCTGACTTTC. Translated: CASMGSSGANVLTF.

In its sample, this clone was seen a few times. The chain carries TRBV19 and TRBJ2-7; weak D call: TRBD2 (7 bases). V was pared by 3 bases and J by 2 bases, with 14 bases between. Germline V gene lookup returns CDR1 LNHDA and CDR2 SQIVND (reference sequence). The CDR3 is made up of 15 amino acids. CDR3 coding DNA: TGTGCCAGTAGTATTAGGGCGGGGGCGACCTACGAGCAGTACTTC. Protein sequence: CASSIRAGATYEQYF.

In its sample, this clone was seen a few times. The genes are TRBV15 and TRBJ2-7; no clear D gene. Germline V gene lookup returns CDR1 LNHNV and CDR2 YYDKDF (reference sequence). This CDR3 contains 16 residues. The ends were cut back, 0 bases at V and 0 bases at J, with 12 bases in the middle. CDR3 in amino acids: CATSRDFGRISYEQYF. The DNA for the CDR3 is TGTGCCACCAGCAGAGATTTCGGCAGGATCTCCTACGAGCAGTACTTC.

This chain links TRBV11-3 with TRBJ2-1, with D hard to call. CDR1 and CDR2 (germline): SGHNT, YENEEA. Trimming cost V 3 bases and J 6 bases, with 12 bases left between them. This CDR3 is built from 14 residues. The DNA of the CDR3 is TGTGCCAGCAGCTTCGGCGGTTCGGCCAATGAGCAGTTCTTC. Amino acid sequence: CASSFGGSANEQFF.

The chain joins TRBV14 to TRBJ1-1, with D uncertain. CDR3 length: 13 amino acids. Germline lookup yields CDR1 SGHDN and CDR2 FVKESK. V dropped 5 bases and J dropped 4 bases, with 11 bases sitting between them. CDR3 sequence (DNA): TGTGCCAGCAGCATTAACTCCGGCACTGAAGCTTTCTTT. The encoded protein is CASSINSGTEAFF.

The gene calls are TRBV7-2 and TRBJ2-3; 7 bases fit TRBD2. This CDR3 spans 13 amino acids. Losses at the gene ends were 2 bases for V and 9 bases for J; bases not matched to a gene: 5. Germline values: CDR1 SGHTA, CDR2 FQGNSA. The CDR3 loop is CASSLLAGETQYF. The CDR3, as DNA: TGTGCCAGCAGCTTATTAGCGGGCGAGACGCAGTATTTT.